One sample yielded the 8 T cell receptor beta chains listed below, sequenced in a study of blood T cell repertoires in COVID-19. Libraries were prepared by immunoSEQ multiplex PCR; TCRdb keeps only in-frame clonotypes and omits some of them. The top ten clones hold over 8% of a sample with roughly 140,000 clones, 65% to 90% of them seen once. The sample taken for sequencing was peripheral blood. These TCRs come from a woman aged 45-59 years with acute or convalescent COVID-19.

As DNA, the CDR3 is TGTGCCAGCAGCCAAGAACCCAATGCCAGAAACACTGAAGCTTTCTTT. Translated: CASSQEPNARNTEAFF. This sequence joins TRBV4-2 and TRBJ1-1; D gene ambiguous. CDR3 size: 16 residues. Germline V CDR1 and CDR2: LGHNA, YNFKEQ. The V and J ends lost 0 bases and 2 bases respectively, with 13 bases between them.

This clone was observed a handful of times. The V call is TRBV28, the J call TRBJ1-2; 8 bases are a match to TRBD1. The CDR3 contains 14 residues. Trimming at V came to 5 bases and at J to 4 bases, leaving 6 bases not matched to a gene. CDR1 is MDHEN, CDR2 SYDVKM, per germline. CDR3: CASSGDRRVYGYTF. In DNA form, the CDR3 reads TGTGCCAGCAGTGGGGACAGGCGTGTCTATGGCTACACCTTC.

The rearrangement links TRBV7-2 to TRBJ2-5; D is unresolved. The V and J ends lost 3 bases and 7 bases respectively, with 12 bases between them. The CDR3 extends over 13 amino acids. Germline assignment: CDR1 SGHTA and CDR2 FQGNSA. The CDR3 DNA is TGTGCCAGCAGCTTCGACGCCCCGGGGACCCAGTACTTC. Amino acids: CASSFDAPGTQYF.

The chain has TRBV6-5 and TRBJ2-7; the match to TRBD1 covers 12 bases. The germline V gene has CDR1 MNHEY and CDR2 SVGAGI. Trimming removed 7 bases from V and 3 bases from J; junction bases left unmatched: 7. CDR3 size: 15 residues. The CDR3 sequence: CASKMGQGALYEQYF. CDR3 DNA sequence: TGTGCCAGCAAAATGGGACAGGGGGCCCTCTACGAGCAGTACTTC.

The V gene is TRBV11-2, the J gene TRBJ2-7; 10 bases line up with TRBD1. This CDR3 contains 14 residues. The J segment lost 6 bases and the V segment lost 4 bases, leaving 6 bases of the junction unmatched. CDR1 SGHAT and CDR2 FQNNGV come from the germline V gene. CDR3 in amino acids: CASSYTTGGPEQYF. CDR3 nucleotides: TGTGCCAGCAGCTATACGACAGGGGGCCCCGAGCAGTACTTC. The entire variable domain, with the rest obtained from reference TRBV11-2 and TRBJ2-7, is as follows: EAGVAQSPRYKIIEKRQSVAFWCNPISGHATLYWYQQILGQGPKLLIQFQNNGVVDDSQLPKDRFSAERLKGVDSTLKIQPAKLEDSAVYLCASSYTTGGPEQYFGPGTRLTVT.

V gene TRBV4-3 combines with J gene TRBJ2-1; weak D call: TRBD2 (5 bases). The CDR3 contains 13 residues. V gave up 0 bases and J gave up 11 bases, with 11 bases separating them. The V gene's germline CDR1 is LGHNA and CDR2 YSLEER. CDR3 coding DNA: TGCGCCAGCAGCCAAGATAAATTCGGGAAGCAGTTCTTC. It is translated as CASSQDKFGKQFF.

V gene TRBV6-5 combines with J gene TRBJ2-1, with 10 bases fitting TRBD2. The V gene's germline CDR1 is MNHEY and CDR2 SVGAGI. V lost 2 bases to trimming and J lost 7 bases; unmatched junction nucleotides: 5. This CDR3 spans 15 amino acids. DNA for the CDR3: TGTGCCAGCAGTTACGTAGCGGGAGGCTTGAATGAGCAGTTCTTC. Encoded protein: CASSYVAGGLNEQFF.

This rearrangement joins TRBV21-1 to TRBJ1-4; the table's D call of TRBD1 was not tested on the DNA. TRBV21-1 is an annotated pseudogene. CDR3 size: 17 residues. This chain's CDR3 is CASSLGVGDRGNEKLFF. CDR3 nucleotides: TGTGCCAGCAGCTTGGGGGTCGGGGACAGGGGTAATGAAAAACTGTTTTTT.